This TCR beta chain was documented in a study of spatial heterogeneity in lung cancer. CDR1 is MNHEY, CDR2 SVGAGI, per germline. The CDR3 is 13 residues long. V lost 10 bases and J 1 base, leaving 12 bases between the germline ends. Every TCR cDNA molecule bore its own unique molecular identifier. TCRdb independently ran MiXCR on the 5' RACE reads; one entry per CDR3 protein. The top ten hold 35% to 40% of the sample, which has around 12,000 distinct CDR3 sequences, around 13% seen once. The time point is: sample taken at primary tumor resection. Without sorting, whole RNA was sequenced from tumor, nontumor lung or frozen PBMC.

The genes are TRBV6-5 and TRBJ2-3; no reliable D call. Source: PBMCs, taken at surgery. The clonotype originates from a male donor with early-stage non-small cell lung cancer. CDR3 DNA: TGTGCCACCTACTATGGAGGCACAGATACGCAGTATTTT. It translates to CATYYGGTDTQYF.